This T cell receptor beta chain was identified during a study of CD8 T cells in acute hepatitis C reinfection. Study conclusions and caveats: Preferential TRBV04 and TRBV06 usage appeared in all groups and was not explained by the naive pool. Roughly twelve public clonotypes were found regardless of outcome.

V trimming: 7 bases; J trimming: 2 bases; junction bases outside the gene matches: 11. The CDR3 spans 17 residues. CDR1 and CDR2 (germline): LNHDA, SQIVND (reference sequence). The time point denotes: naive CD8 control sorted from an acute-time-point sample. Clones were read by immunoSEQ multiplex PCR, and TCRdb kept only the in-frame ones, dropping some. The sample has about 38,000 clones; 80% to 90% are singletons. Comments on this clone: Antigen unknown.

This TCR was sampled from a woman under 30 who spontaneously cleared hepatitis C infection. The chain employs TRBV19 and TRBJ1-5; 10 positions agree with TRBD1. The sequencing input was naive CD8+ T cells from PBMCs. CDR3: CASNPGQGPSGNQPQHF. The CDR3 coding sequence is TGTGCCAGTAACCCGGGACAGGGGCCCTCGGGCAATCAGCCCCAGCATTTT.